These 6 T cell receptor beta chains were all obtained from the same sample, sequenced in a study of vaccination effects on CD4 cells after COVID-19. The antigens for these receptors are not known. Profiled with immunoSEQ multiplex PCR; TCRdb holds only in-frame clones, not every one. The data contain around 60,000 clones, 65% to 80% of them singletons. Having been cultured for around ten days, the cells underwent CD4+ T cell isolation. The sample in question was CD4+ T cells from PBMCs cultured without peptide, obtained before COVID-19 vaccination. These receptors were taken from a human donor who received a COVID-19 vaccine.

The chain joins TRBV21-1 to TRBJ2-3; no DNA check was done on the table's D call, TRBD2. TRBV21-1 is a recognized pseudogene. The CDR3 length is 17 residues. The CDR3 is CASSKGERGGRTDTQYF. As DNA, the CDR3 is TGTGCCAGCAGCAAAGGAGAGCGGGGGGGCCGCACAGATACGCAGTATTTT.

This clone has just a few counts. The rearrangement links TRBV5-1 to TRBJ2-7; D gene unclear. This CDR3 is built from 12 residues. V was trimmed by 0 bases and J by 6 bases, leaving 7 bases between them. CDR1 and CDR2 (germline): SGHRS, YFSETQ. CDR3 nucleotides: TGCGCCAGCAGCTTGGAGTTCGGCGAGCAGTACGTC. Its protein product is CASSLEFGEQYV.

This clone was observed a handful of times. The rearrangement joins TRBV3-1 (or the pseudogene TRBV3-2) to TRBJ2-5, with a tentative D call TRBD2 (6 bases). CDR1 is LGHDT, CDR2 YNNKEL, per germline (reference sequence). The CDR3 has 14 residues. V lost 2 bases, J lost 5 bases, and 12 bases lay in between. CDR3 loop: CASSQITGEETQYF. The CDR3 nucleotides are TGTGCCAGCAGCCAAATCACGGGGGAGGAGACCCAGTACTTC.

A few counts support this clone. The chain employs TRBV7-3 and TRBJ2-1, with D hard to call. Germline V CDR1 and CDR2: SGHTA, FQGTGA. The CDR3 loop spans 14 amino acids. Trimming cost V 1 base and J 3 bases, with 7 bases left between them. The CDR3 spells CASSLMGNYNEQFF. CDR3 DNA sequence: TGTGCCAGCAGCTTAATGGGGAACTACAATGAGCAGTTCTTC.

This clone has only a few counts. The chain employs TRBV10-2 and TRBJ1-4; 10 bases line up with TRBD1. CDR3 size: 13 residues. Germline assignment: CDR1 WSHSY and CDR2 SAAADI. Unmatched junction bases numbered 4, after V lost 7 bases and J lost 8 bases. CDR3 sequence (DNA): TGCGCCAGCATGGGGACAGGGGTGGAAAAACTGTTTTTT. Protein: CASMGTGVEKLFF.

This rearrangement joins TRBV5-1 to TRBJ1-6; no reliable D call. V was shortened by 0 bases and J by 0 bases, with 13 bases between the two germline ends. Germline V gives CDR1 SGHRS, CDR2 YFSETQ. CDR3 size: 18 residues. CDR3 amino acids: CASSLGTSRSSYNSPLHF. CDR3 bases: TGCGCCAGCAGCTTGGGGACGTCTAGGAGCTCCTATAATTCACCCCTCCACTTT.